Below are 13 T cell receptor beta chains sequenced from a single sample in a study of CD8+CD57+ T cells in acquired aplastic anemia. The study profiled TCR beta VDJ and CDR3 using genomic DNA as template. Via MiXCR, TCRdb re-called the reads, giving one row per CDR3 protein. Among under 200,000 distinct CDR3 sequences listed, approximately 52% were seen once. Patients selected for sequencing had displayed CD8+CD57+ cell expansion by flow cytometry. The sample comprised sorted CD4+, CD8+, or CD8+CD57+ T cells (not recorded which) from PBMCs. The receptors shown here come from a human donor with aplastic anemia.

This clonotype turned up a few times. For the CDR3, the DNA is TGTGCCACCAGTGAACCGACAGCTCCCTCGGCAGATACGCAGTATTTT. Translated, it gives CATSEPTAPSADTQYF. This chain joins TRBV24-1 and TRBJ2-3; a possible D gene is TRBD1 (5 bases). The ends were cut back, 4 bases at V and 4 bases at J, with 17 bases in the middle. Per germline, CDR1 KGHDR and CDR2 SFDVKD. The CDR3 runs to 16 residues.

This clonotype was detected many times. J is TRBJ1-1 and V is TRBV5-4; D is perhaps TRBD1 (5 bases). Germline V gene lookup returns CDR1 SGHNT and CDR2 YYREEE (reference sequence). The CDR3 has 16 residues. Trimming pared 4 bases from V and 0 bases from J, leaving 16 bases between. CDR3 in amino acids: CASSPGRGAMNTEAFF. In nucleotides, the CDR3 is TGTGCCAGCAGCCCGGGGCGTGGTGCAATGAACACTGAAGCTTTCTTT.

This clonotype was recorded many times. The rearrangement joins TRBV2 to TRBJ2-4; D might be TRBD1 (5 bases). The germline V gene has CDR1 SNHLY and CDR2 FYNNEI. The V gene lost 3 bases and the J gene lost 0 bases, with 12 bases spanning the gap. The CDR3 spans 16 residues. The DNA of the CDR3 is TGTGCCAGCAGTGAGCTTATCAGGGTAGCCAAAAACATTCAGTACTTC. Its protein product is CASSELIRVAKNIQYF.

Remarks on this clonotype: One junction end does not reproduce the germline sequence, and a read error may be involved. This sequence joins TRBV20-1 and TRBJ1-6; TRBD1 matches 9 bases. Looked up from germline, CDR1 is DFQATT and CDR2 is SNEGSKA (reference sequence). The CDR3 is 16 amino acids. CDR3 region: CSAGEGGQGLNSPLHF. CDR3 nucleotide sequence: TGCAGTGCTGGAGAGGGGGGACAGGGTTTGAATTCACCCCTCCACTTT.

V and J are TRBV7-9 and TRBJ1-2, with D possibly matching TRBD1 (5 bases). The V and J ends lost 4 bases and 4 bases respectively, with 10 bases between them. Germline CDR1 reads SEHNR; CDR2 reads FQNEAQ (reference sequence). The CDR3 is 13 residues long. CDR3 loop: CASSCDSSYGYTF. CDR3 DNA: TGTGCCAGCAGCTGTGACAGCAGCTATGGCTACACCTTC.

In its sample, this clonotype was seen many times. The chain carries TRBV9 and TRBJ1-1; D uncertain. The V and J ends lost 0 bases and 11 bases respectively, with 17 bases between them. The CDR3 sequence is 14 residues long. Germline loops: CDR1 SGDLS, CDR2 YYNGEE. The CDR3 reads CASSVAWGLSPAFF. In nucleotides, the CDR3 is TGTGCCAGCAGCGTAGCCTGGGGTCTCAGCCCGGCTTTCTTT.

The chain joins TRBV4-1 to TRBJ2-7; unclear D gene. The V gene lost 1 base and the J gene lost 3 bases, with 16 bases spanning the gap. The CDR3 spans 16 residues. Per the germline V gene, CDR1 is MGHRA and CDR2 is YSYEKL. CDR3 sequence reads: CASSQGPPDIDYEQYF. In nucleotides, the CDR3 is TGCGCCAGCAGCCAAGGTCCCCCCGACATCGACTACGAGCAGTACTTC.

This sequence joins TRBV7-3 and TRBJ2-3; 8 nucleotides agree with TRBD1. This CDR3 contains 18 residues. J lost 6 bases, V lost 4 bases, and 18 bases had no gene match. Germline CDR1 is SGHTA and CDR2 is FQGTGA. The CDR3 sequence is CASSSRTGSSTARDTQYF. As DNA, the CDR3 is TGTGCCAGCAGCTCCCGGACAGGGAGTAGCACGGCCAGGGATACGCAGTATTTT. The full variable domain, rest sourced from reference TRBV7-3 and TRBJ2-3, is GAGVSQTPSNKVTEKGKYVELRCDPISGHTALYWYRQSLGQGPEFLIYFQGTGAADDSGLPNDRFFAVRPEGSVSTLKIQRTERGDSAVYLCASSSRTGSSTARDTQYFGPGTRLTVL.

The J gene is TRBJ2-7, the V gene TRBV2, with D tentatively TRBD1 (6 bases). The CDR3 runs to 14 residues. V lost 6 bases, J lost 2 bases, and 14 bases lay in between. CDR1 and CDR2 (germline): SNHLY, FYNNEI. CDR3 sequence: CASRTRGVTYEQYF. The CDR3 DNA reads TGTGCCAGCAGAACCAGGGGAGTCACCTACGAGCAGTACTTC.

Comment on this clonotype: This may be a read error, as it is one base from a much larger clone. This chain connects TRBV7-3 to TRBJ1-2; D is uncertain. CDR3 length: 15 residues. The germline V and J ends were trimmed by 1 base and 8 bases, with 17 bases remaining between them. Germline V gives CDR1 SGHTA, CDR2 FQGTGA. CDR3 DNA: TGTGCCAGCAGCTTAAATTTGAACCCTCATGAGGGCTACACCTTC. This gives the protein CASSLNLNPHEGYTF.

The V call is TRBV7-3, the J call TRBJ2-7; D uncertain. The CDR3 contains 12 residues. Trimming stripped 10 bases from V and 6 bases from J, with 16 bases between. Germline CDR1 reads SGHTA; CDR2 reads FQGTGA. The CDR3 nucleotides are TGTGCCACCAGTGAACATTCGGGCGAGCAGTACTTC. Translated, it gives CATSEHSGEQYF.

This clonotype was recorded at least ten times. This chain uses TRBV7-3 with TRBJ1-6, with TRBD1 matching 11 bases. The germline V gene has CDR1 SGHTA and CDR2 FQGTGA. The CDR3 is made up of 18 amino acids. V dropped 0 bases and J dropped 7; count of bases not matched to a gene: 8. CDR3 protein: CASSLTGGQGARNSPLHF. CDR3 in DNA: TGTGCCAGCAGCTTAACGGGAGGACAGGGGGCGCGGAATTCACCCCTCCACTTT. Full variable domain (remainder filled in from reference TRBV7-3 and TRBJ1-6): GAGVSQTPSNKVTEKGKYVELRCDPISGHTALYWYRQSLGQGPEFLIYFQGTGAADDSGLPNDRFFAVRPEGSVSTLKIQRTERGDSAVYLCASSLTGGQGARNSPLHFGNGTRLTVT.

The J gene is TRBJ2-1, the V gene TRBV29-1, with D hard to call. Trimming shortened V by 4 bases and J by 8 bases, and 9 bases separated the two germline ends. Germline CDR1 and CDR2: SQVTM and ANQGSEA. This CDR3 is 11 amino acids long. CDR3 amino acids: CSVGPGDEQFF. DNA for the CDR3: TGCAGCGTTGGCCCAGGCGATGAGCAGTTCTTC.